This record looks at one T cell receptor beta chain sequence and its context. This sample includes further DNA sequences coding for the same CDR3. These data are taken from a study of blood T cell repertoires in COVID-19. Study-level background: In each case, the material was cDNA or gDNA derived from T cells, B-cell-depleted T cells, or PBMCs.

Measured with immunoSEQ multiplex PCR; TCRdb has only the in-frame clones, and not every one. The table shows over 200,000 clones, with 75% to 90% occurring only once. The CDR3 sequence is 12 residues long. Trimming took 1 base from V and 6 from J, leaving 4 bases between them. It was during active infection that Seattle patients were enrolled and then longitudinally followed. Material: peripheral blood. The chain uses TRBV12-3 or TRBV12-4 and TRBJ2-1, with unresolved D. The receptor comes from a man between 25 and 39 years old with COVID-19, enrolled during active disease. This CDR3 reads CASSLGANEQFF. The CDR3, as DNA: TGTGCCAGCAGTTTAGGAGCCAATGAGCAGTTCTTC.